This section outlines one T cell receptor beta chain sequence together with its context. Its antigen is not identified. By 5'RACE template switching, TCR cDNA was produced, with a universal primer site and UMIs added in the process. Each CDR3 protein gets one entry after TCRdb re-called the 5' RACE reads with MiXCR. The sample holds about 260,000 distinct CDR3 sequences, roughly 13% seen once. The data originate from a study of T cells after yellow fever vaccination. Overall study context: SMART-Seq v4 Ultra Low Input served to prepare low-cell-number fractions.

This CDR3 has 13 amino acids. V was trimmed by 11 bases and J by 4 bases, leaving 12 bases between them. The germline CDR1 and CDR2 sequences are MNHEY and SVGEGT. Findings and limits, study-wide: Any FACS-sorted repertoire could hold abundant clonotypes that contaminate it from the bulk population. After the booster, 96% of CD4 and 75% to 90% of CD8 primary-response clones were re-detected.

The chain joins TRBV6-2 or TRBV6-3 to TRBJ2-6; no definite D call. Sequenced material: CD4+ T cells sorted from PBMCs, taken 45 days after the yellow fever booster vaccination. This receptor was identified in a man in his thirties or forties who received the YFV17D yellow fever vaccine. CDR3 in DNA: TGTGCCGCCCAGGAATGGGGGGCCAACGTCCTGACTTTC. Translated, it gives CAAQEWGANVLTF.